This T cell receptor (beta chain) was found in a study of shared clonotypes between healthy human individuals. This CDR3 spans 16 amino acids. V was clipped by 3 bases and J by 2 bases; unmatched bases: 7. CDR1 is SGDLS, CDR2 YYNGEE, per germline. The data were produced by immunoSEQ multiplex PCR, yet TCRdb's version contains in-frame clones alone and is incomplete. Among about 380,000 clones listed, around 96% were seen once. The chain has TRBV9 and TRBJ2-7; 11 bases match TRBD2. The TCR sequence derives from a man aged 30 to 39 in good health. The sequencing sample was made of memory CD8+ T cells sorted from blood. As to subset: CD45RO+ cells pooled with CCR7-negative TemRA cells. CDR3 sequence: CASSGGTSGLTYEQYF. The CDR3 DNA reads TGTGCCAGCAGCGGTGGGACTAGCGGACTGACCTACGAGCAGTACTTC.